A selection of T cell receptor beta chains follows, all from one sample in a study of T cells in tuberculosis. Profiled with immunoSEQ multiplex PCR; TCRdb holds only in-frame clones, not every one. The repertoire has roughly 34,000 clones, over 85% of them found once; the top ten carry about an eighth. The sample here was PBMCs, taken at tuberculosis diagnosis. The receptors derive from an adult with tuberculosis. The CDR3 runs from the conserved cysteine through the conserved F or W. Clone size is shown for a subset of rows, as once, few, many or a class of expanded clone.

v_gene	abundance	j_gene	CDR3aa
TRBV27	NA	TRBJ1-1	CASSLSTGRTEAFF
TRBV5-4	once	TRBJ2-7	CASSRGGSGSYEQYF
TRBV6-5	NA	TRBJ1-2	CASSYSTEFYGYTF
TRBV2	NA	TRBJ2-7	CASSGQGGRYEQYF
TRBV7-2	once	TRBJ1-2	CASSLTPDDRDGYTF
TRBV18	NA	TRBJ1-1	CASSSTAMNTEAFF
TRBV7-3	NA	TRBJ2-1	CASSPTAYSSYNEQFF
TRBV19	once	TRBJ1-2	CASSIGQGYSSYGYTF
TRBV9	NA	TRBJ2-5	CASSEQTGAGSLGETQYF
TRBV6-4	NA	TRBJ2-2	CASSVEANTGELFF
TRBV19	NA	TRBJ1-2	CASSISRGADGYTF
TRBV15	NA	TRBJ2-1	CATSTLAGNNEQFF
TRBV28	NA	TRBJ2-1	CASSSSGRAYNEQFF
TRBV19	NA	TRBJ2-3	CASSTGDTQYF
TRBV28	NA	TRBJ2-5	CASIPRQGARETQYF
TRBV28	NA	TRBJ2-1	CASHGTGPYNEQFF
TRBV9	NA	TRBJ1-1	CASSALLTGEKAFF
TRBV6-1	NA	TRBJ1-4	CASKAGGINEKLFF
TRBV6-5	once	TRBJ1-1	CASSARQDTEAFF
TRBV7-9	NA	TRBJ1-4	CASSLGGLRRTAANEKLFF
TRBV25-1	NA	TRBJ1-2	CASSAGESYGYTF
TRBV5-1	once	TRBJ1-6	CASSSDWGTGLNSPLHF
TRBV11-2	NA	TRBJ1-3	CASSFPGTGGRNTIYF
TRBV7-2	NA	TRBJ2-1	CASSLAGGLYNEQFF
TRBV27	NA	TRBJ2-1	CASSSRLADNEQFF
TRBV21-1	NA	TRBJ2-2	CASSKGRLAGGGGELFF
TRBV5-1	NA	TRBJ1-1	CASRTGMNTEAFF
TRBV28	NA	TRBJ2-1	CASSPGLAGGPNEQFF
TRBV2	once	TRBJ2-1	CATGLAIDNEQFF
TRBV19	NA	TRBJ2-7	CASKDTSYEQYF
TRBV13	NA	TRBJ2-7	CASSLERNSYEQYF
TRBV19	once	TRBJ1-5	CASKPGQYLNQPQHF
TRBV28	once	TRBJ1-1	CASSFRGALPMNTEAFF
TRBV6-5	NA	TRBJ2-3	CASSYPGQGADTQYF
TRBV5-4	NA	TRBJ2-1	CASSGRGGAPGGEQFF
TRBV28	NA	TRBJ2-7	CASSSDSYEQYF
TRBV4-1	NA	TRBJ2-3	CASSQEQASTDTQYF
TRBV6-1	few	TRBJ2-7	CASRVGGHYEQYF
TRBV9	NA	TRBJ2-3	CASSVGVGVSTDTQYF
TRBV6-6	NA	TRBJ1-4	CASSAQGAREKLFF
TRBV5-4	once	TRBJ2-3	CASSLVGAGDTQYF
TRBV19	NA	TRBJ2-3	CASSARTGSTTDTQYF
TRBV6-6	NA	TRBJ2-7	CASSLDLNPSYEQYF
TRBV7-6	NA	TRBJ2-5	CASSLMGGETQYF
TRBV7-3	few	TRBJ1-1	CASSLSGGAEAFF
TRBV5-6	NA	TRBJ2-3	CASSLGSGGTSTDTQYF
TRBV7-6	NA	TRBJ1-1	CASSPRQGAGTEAFF
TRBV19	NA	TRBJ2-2	CASNRAGELFF
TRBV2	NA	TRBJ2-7	CASSDRGSEQYF
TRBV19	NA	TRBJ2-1	CASSIASGNEQFF
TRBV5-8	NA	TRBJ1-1	CASSIWRTNTEAFF
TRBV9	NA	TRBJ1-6	CASRSGGSPLHF
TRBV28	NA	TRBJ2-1	CASSLGGTGAYGLNEQFF
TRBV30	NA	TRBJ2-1	CAWSALLSGSSYNEQFF
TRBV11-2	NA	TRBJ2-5	CASSPQGQETQYF